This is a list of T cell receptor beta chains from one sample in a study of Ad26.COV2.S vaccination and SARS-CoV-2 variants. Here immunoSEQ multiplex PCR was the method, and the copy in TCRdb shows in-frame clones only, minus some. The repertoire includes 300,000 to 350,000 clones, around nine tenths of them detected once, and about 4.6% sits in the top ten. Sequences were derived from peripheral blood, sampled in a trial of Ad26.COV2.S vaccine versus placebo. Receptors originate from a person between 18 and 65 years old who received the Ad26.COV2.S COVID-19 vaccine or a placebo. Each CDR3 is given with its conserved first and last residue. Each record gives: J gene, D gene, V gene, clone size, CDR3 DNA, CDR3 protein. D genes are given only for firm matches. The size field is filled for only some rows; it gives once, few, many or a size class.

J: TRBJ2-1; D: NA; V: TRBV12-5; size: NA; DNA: TGTGCTAGTGGTTTACCACAGATTCCTCATGAGCAGTTCTTC; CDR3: CASGLPQIPHEQFF
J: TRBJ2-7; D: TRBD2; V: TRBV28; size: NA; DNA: TGTGCCAGCAGTACCTGGACTAGCGGGAGGCCCCTACAACCGTACGAGCAGTACTTC; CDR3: CASSTWTSGRPLQPYEQYF
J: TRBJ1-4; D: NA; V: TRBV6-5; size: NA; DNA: TGTGCCAGCAGTTATGGAGGGGCCCGGAATGAAAAACTGTTTTTT; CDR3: CASSYGGARNEKLFF
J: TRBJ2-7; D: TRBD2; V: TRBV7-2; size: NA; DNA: TGTGCCAGCAGCTTAGAGGCGGGGGGCTACGAGCAGTACTTC; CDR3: CASSLEAGGYEQYF
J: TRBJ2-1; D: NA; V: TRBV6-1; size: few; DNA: TGTGCCAGCAGTGAATTTCAACGCGAGCAGTTCTTC; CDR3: CASSEFQREQFF
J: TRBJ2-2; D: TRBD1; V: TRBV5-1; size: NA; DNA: TGCGCCAGCAGCGGGGACAGGGGGTACACCGGGGAGCTGTTTTTT; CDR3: CASSGDRGYTGELFF
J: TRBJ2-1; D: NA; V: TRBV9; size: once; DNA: TGTGCCATCAATGAGCAGTTCTTC; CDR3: CAINEQFF
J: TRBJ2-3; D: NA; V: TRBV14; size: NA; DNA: TGTGCCAGCAGCCAAGTAAGGCGTCTCGATACGCAGTATTTT; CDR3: CASSQVRRLDTQYF
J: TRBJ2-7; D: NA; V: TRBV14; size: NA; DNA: TGTGCCAGCAGCGTTCTCGGCCACGAGCAGTACTTC; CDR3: CASSVLGHEQYF
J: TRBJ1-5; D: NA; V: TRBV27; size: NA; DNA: TGTGCCAGCAGTATCAGTCAGGGTCAGCCCCAGCATTTT; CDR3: CASSISQGQPQHF
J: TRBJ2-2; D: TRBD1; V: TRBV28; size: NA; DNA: TGTGCCAGCAGTCCCAGGACAGGGAACACCGGGGAGCTGTTTTTT; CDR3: CASSPRTGNTGELFF
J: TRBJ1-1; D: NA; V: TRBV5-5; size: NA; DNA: TGTGCCAGCAGCTTGTGGGTGGACACTGAAGCTTTCTTT; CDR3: CASSLWVDTEAFF
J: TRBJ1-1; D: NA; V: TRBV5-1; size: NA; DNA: TGCGCCAGCAGCTTCAGGGGGAACACTGAAGCTTTCTTT; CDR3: CASSFRGNTEAFF
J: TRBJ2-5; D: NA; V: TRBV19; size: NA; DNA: TGTGCCAGTAGTATAGGGGACGCAGGGCAAGAGACCCAGTACTTC; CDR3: CASSIGDAGQETQYF
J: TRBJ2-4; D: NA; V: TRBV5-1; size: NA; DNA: TGCGCCAGCAGCTTTTTGGGGACACCAGAAAACATTCAGTACTTC; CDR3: CASSFLGTPENIQYF
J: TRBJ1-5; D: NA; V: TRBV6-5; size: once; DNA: TGTGCCAGCAGTTACTCGAGAACAGGCGATCAGCCCCAGCATTTT; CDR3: CASSYSRTGDQPQHF
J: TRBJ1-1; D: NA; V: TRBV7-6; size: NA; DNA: TGTGCCAGCAGCCCAGAAGGGAACACTGAAGCTTTCTTT; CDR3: CASSPEGNTEAFF
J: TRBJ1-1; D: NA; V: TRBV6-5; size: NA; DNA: TGTGCCAGTTGGGACAATGCTTGGCGGGGAGCTTTCTTT; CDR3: CASWDNAWRGAFF
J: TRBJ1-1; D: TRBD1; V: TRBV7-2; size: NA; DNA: TGTGCCAGCAGCTTTGACAGGGGTATAGGAAACACTGAAGCTTTCTTT; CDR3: CASSFDRGIGNTEAFF
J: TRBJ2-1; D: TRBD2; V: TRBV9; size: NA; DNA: TGTGCCAGCAGCGTAGGCCTAGCGGGGGACGAGCAGTTCTTC; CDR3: CASSVGLAGDEQFF
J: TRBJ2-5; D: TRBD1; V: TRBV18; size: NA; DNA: TGTGCCAGCTCACCTGACAGGGGTGGCCAGTACTTC; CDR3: CASSPDRGGQYF
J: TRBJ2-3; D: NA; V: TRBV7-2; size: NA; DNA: TGTGCCAGCAGACTGGATTACACAGATACGCAGTATTTT; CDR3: CASRLDYTDTQYF
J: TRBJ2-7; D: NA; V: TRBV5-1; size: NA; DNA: TGCGCCAGCAGCTTGGGGGCAGGCCTCTCCTACGAGCAGTACTTC; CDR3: CASSLGAGLSYEQYF
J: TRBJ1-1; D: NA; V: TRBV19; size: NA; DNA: TGTGCCAGTAGTATGAGAACCCAGGGTTTACTGAGCACTGAAGCTTTCTTT; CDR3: CASSMRTQGLLSTEAFF
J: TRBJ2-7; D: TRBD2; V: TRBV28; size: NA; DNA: TGTGCCAGCACCTTGGGGTCTAGCGGGAGATCCGAGCAGTACTTC; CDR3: CASTLGSSGRSEQYF
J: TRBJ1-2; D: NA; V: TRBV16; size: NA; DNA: TGTGCCAGCAGCCACGTCGACAGAAACTATGGCTACACCTTC; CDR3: CASSHVDRNYGYTF
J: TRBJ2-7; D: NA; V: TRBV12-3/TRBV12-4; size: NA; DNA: TGTGCCAGCAGTTCAATGCACCTTCGCGAGCAGTACTTC; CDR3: CASSSMHLREQYF
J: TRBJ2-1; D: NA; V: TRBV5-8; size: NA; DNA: TGTGCCAGCAGCTTGACGTTTGGGCGAATTAATGAGCAGTTCTTC; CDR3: CASSLTFGRINEQFF
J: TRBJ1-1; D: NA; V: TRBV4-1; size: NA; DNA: TGCGCCAGCAGCCAAGAGGGCGGGGGGAACACTGAAGCTTTCTTT; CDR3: CASSQEGGGNTEAFF
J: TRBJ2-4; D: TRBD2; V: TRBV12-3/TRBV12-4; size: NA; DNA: TGTGCCAGCGTTCCGCGGGGGGAAAACATTCAGTACTTC; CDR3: CASVPRGENIQYF
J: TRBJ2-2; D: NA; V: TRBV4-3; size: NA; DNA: TGCGCCAGCAGCCAAGATATTAAGCCCGGGGAGCTGTTTTTT; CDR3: CASSQDIKPGELFF
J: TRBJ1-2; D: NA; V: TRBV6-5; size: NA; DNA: TGTGCCAGCAGTTCTGGGGGGGGCGCGGGCTATGGCTACACCTTC; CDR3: CASSSGGGAGYGYTF
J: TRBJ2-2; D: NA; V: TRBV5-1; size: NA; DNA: TGCGCCAGCAGCATCCGTGAGGTTTTTGACACCGGGGAGCTGTTTTTT; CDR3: CASSIREVFDTGELFF
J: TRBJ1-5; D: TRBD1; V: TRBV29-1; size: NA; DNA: TGCAGCGTTTCAGACAGGGGAGATCAGCCCCAGCATTTT; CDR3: CSVSDRGDQPQHF
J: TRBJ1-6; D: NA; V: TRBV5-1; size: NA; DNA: TGCGCCAGCAGGCCCCAACCAGGGGCTCGGGATTCACCCCTCCACTTT; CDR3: CASRPQPGARDSPLHF
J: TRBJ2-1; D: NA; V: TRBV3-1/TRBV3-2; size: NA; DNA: TGTGCCAGCAGCCGACTGTCTGGGGAGCAGTTCTTC; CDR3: CASSRLSGEQFF
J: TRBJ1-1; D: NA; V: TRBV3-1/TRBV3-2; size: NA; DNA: TGTGCCAGCAGCCAATACACAGGGAAAAGATCAAAAGGTGAAGCTTTCTTT; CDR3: CASSQYTGKRSKGEAFF
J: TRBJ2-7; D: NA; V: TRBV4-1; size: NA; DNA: TGCGCCAGCAGCCAAGAGGGATACAGTCGCGAGCAGTACTTC; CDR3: CASSQEGYSREQYF
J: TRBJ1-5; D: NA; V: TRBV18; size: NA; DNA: TGTGCCAGCTCCCCCGATAGCTTTAATCAGCCCCAGCATTTT; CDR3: CASSPDSFNQPQHF
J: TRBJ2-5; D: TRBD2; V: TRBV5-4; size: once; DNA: TGTGCCAGCAGCTTGACCAAGACTAGCGCCCAAGAGACCCAGTACTTC; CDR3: CASSLTKTSAQETQYF
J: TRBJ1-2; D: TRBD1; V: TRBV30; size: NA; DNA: TGTGCCTGGAGTGTACAGGACAGGGGAGGCTACACCTTC; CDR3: CAWSVQDRGGYTF
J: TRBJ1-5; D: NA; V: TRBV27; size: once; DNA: TGTGCCAGCAGTTCACTCCTGGGTCAGCCCCAGCATTTT; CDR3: CASSSLLGQPQHF
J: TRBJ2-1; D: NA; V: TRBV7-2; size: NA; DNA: TGTGCCAGCAGCTTAGCGAAGCCAGTTTACAATGAGCAGTTCTTC; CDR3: CASSLAKPVYNEQFF
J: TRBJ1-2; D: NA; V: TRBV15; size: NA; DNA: TGTGCCACCAGCAGAGATCTATCGGCGTACTATGGCTACACCTTC; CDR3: CATSRDLSAYYGYTF
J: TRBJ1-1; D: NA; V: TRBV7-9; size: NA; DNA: TGTGCCAGCAGCCAGCCGGGGGGCGCGGAGAACACTGAAGCTTTCTTT; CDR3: CASSQPGGAENTEAFF
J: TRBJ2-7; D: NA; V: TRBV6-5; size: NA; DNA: TGTGCCAGCACCCAGACAGCCACCTACGAGCAGTACTTC; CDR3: CASTQTATYEQYF
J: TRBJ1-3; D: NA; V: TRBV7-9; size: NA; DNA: TGTGCCAGCAGCCCACAGGCAGGCCTCTCTGGAAACACCATATATTTT; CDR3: CASSPQAGLSGNTIYF
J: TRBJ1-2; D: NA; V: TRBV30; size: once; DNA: TGTGCCTGGAGTGTGGGGGTTGGCTACACCTTC; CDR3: CAWSVGVGYTF
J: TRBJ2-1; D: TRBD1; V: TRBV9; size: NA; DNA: TGTGCCAGCAGCGTATCGGGACAGGGGCACAATGAGCAGTTCTTC; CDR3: CASSVSGQGHNEQFF
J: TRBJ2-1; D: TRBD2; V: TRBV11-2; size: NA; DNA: TGTGCCAGCAGCTTATTCGAAAGCGGGGGGTACAATGAGCAGTTCTTC; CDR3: CASSLFESGGYNEQFF
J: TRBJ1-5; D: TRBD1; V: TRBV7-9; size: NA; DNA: TGTGCCAGCAGCCTACAGGGGGTAGGACAGCCCCAGCATTTT; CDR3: CASSLQGVGQPQHF
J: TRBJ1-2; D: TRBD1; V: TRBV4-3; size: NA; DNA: TGCGCCAGCAGCCCGACGACCCGGACAGGAATCTATGGCTACACCTTC; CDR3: CASSPTTRTGIYGYTF